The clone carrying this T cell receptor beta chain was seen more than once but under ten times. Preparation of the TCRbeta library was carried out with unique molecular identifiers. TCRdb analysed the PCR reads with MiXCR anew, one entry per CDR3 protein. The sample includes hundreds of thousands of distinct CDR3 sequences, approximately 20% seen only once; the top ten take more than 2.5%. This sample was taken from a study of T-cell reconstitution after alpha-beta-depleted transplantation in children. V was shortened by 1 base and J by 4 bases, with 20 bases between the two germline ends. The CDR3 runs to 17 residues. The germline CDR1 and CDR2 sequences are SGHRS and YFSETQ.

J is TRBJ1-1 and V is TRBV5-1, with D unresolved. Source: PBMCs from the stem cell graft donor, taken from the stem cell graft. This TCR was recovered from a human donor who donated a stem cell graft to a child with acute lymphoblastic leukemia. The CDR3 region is CASSLSDRRRDGTEAFF. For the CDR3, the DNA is TGCGCCAGCAGCTTGTCGGATCGACGTCGCGACGGCACTGAAGCTTTCTTT.